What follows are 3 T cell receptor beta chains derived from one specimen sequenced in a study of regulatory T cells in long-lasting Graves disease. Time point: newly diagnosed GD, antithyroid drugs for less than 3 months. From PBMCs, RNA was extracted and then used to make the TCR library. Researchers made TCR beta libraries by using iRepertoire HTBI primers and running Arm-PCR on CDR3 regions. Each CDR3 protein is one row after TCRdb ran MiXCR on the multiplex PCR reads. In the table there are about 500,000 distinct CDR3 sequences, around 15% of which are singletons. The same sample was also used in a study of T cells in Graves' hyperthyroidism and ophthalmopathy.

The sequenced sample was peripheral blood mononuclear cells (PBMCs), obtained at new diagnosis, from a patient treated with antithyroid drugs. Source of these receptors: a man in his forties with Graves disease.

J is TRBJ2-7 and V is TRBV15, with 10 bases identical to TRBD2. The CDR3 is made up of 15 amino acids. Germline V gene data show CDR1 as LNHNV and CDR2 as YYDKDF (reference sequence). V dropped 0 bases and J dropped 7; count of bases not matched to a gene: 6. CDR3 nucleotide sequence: TGTGCCACCAGCAGAGATTCGAGCGGGAGGGGAGAGCAGTACTTC. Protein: CATSRDSSGRGEQYF.

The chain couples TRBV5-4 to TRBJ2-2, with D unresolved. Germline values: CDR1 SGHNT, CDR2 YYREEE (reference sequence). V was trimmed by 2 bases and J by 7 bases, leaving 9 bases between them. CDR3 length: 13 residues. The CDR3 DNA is TGTGCCAGCAGCTTAATCGTGGACGGGGAGCTGTTTTTT. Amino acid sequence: CASSLIVDGELFF. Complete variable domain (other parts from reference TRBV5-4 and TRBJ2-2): ETGVTQSPTHLIKTRGQQVTLRCSSQSGHNTVSWYQQALGQGPQFIFQYYREEENGRGNFPPRFSGLQFPNYSSELNVNALELDDSALYLCASSLIVDGELFFGEGSRLTVL.

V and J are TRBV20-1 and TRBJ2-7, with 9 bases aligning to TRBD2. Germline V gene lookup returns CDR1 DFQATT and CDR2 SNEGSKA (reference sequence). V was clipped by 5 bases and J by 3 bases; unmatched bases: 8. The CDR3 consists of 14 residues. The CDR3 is CSAPVLAGSYEQYF. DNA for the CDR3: TGCAGTGCTCCAGTACTAGCGGGTAGCTACGAGCAGTACTTC.